Presented here are 16 T cell receptor beta chains from one specimen sequenced in a study of shared clonotypes between healthy human individuals (dated by TCRdb to about 2020). Preparation of the library involved the immunoSEQ multiplex PCR assay. The table comes from immuneACCESS by way of TCRdb, which keeps in-frame sequences with V and J called. Part of the clones is missing from these tables; in studies checked, under half for an unresolved V gene and the rest for unknown reasons. This sample lists 190,000 or so clones; 66% were detected once. 8.5% to 12% of the sample is taken by the ten largest. The sample was memory CD4+ T cells sorted from blood. What this sample's cell subset or site label stands for: CD45RA-negative fraction. These receptors all stem from a man aged 25 to 40 in good health.

The chain carries TRBV19 and TRBJ1-5; 9 bases are a match to TRBD1. After removal of 5 bases from V and 2 bases from J, the junction contained 19 bases not matched to a gene. CDR1 is LNHDA, CDR2 SQIVND, per germline (reference sequence). The CDR3 has 20 amino acids. In nucleotides, the CDR3 is TGTGCCAGTAGTTCCTTAAAGACAGGGGGACAGGGCTGGGGCAATCAGCCCCAGCATTTT. Protein sequence: CASSSLKTGGQGWGNQPQHF. Complete variable domain (other parts from reference TRBV19 and TRBJ1-5): DGGITQSPKYLFRKEGQNVTLSCEQNLNHDAMYWYRQDPGQGLRLIYYSQIVNDFQKGDIAEGYSVSREKKESFPLTVTSAQKNPTAFYLCASSSLKTGGQGWGNQPQHFGDGTRLSIL.

In DNA, the CDR3 is TGTGCCAGCAGCTTGGGCCCCACCCCCTACGAGCAGTACTTC. Its translation is CASSLGPTPYEQYF. V and J are TRBV5-6 and TRBJ2-7; unclear D gene. The V end lost 0 bases, the J end lost 2 bases, and 9 bases lay between the germline ends. Germline CDR1 SGHDT, CDR2 YYEEEE. This CDR3 has 14 residues.

The rearrangement uses TRBV9 and TRBJ2-3; D is unclear. Germline assignment: CDR1 SGDLS and CDR2 YYNGEE. There are 14 residues in the CDR3. Trimming took off 3 bases at V and 6 bases at J, with 14 bases between the two ends. The CDR3 nucleotides read TGTGCCAGCAGCGCCGACCTAGTAGGTGATACGCAGTATTTT. Encoded protein: CASSADLVGDTQYF. The full variable domain, rest sourced from reference TRBV9 and TRBJ2-3, is DSGVTQTPKHLITATGQRVTLRCSPRSGDLSVYWYQQSLDQGLQFLIQYYNGEERAKGNILERFSAQQFPDLHSELNLSSLELGDSALYFCASSADLVGDTQYFGPGTRLTVL.

The chain couples TRBV6-1 to TRBJ2-1, with 7 bases aligning to TRBD1. There are 13 residues in the CDR3. The ends lost 4 bases at V and 9 bases at J; junction bases unmatched: 6. Germline V gives CDR1 MNHNS, CDR2 SASEGT. CDR3 residues: CASSADRVGEQFF. CDR3 in DNA: TGTGCCAGCAGTGCAGACAGGGTAGGTGAGCAGTTCTTC.

The chain links TRBV15 to TRBJ2-1; the match to TRBD2 covers 7 bases. The V and J ends lost 5 bases and 7 bases, in that order; junction bases with no gene match: 17. The germline gives CDR1 LNHNV, CDR2 YYDKDF (reference sequence). The CDR3 totals 17 residues. The CDR3 spells CATSGAFPAGVQNEQFF. The CDR3, as DNA: TGTGCCACCAGCGGTGCCTTTCCGGCGGGAGTGCAGAATGAGCAGTTCTTC.

This clone has just a few counts. The chain joins TRBV23-1 to TRBJ2-1, with D hard to call. TRBV23-1 has ORF status, its function being uncertain. CDR3 size: 16 residues. V was cut by 4 bases and J by 0 bases, with 13 bases left in between. The DNA of the CDR3 is TGCGCCAGCAGTCCTCGCGCAGGTAGCTCCTACAATGAGCAGTTCTTC. Translated: CASSPRAGSSYNEQFF.

A remark on this clone: A much larger clone lies a single base off, so this may be a read error. Other DNA sequences in this specimen translate into the identical CDR3. The chain joins TRBV5-5 to TRBJ2-3; D gene unclear. Germline lookup yields CDR1 SGHKS and CDR2 YYEKEE (reference sequence). This CDR3 has 11 amino acids. With 4 bases removed from V and 2 bases from J, the gap between germline ends came to 2 bases. CDR3 sequence: CASSLTDTQYF. The CDR3 coding sequence is TGTGCCAGCAGCCTCACAGATACGCAGTATTTT.

This clone was counted a few times. The chain recombines TRBV7-8 with TRBJ1-1; 8 bases agree with TRBD1. The CDR3 has 14 amino acids. Trimming at V came to 5 bases and at J to 5 bases, leaving 7 bases not matched to a gene. The germline CDR1 and CDR2 sequences are SGHVS and FQNEAQ. The CDR3 DNA reads TGTGCCAGCAGCCAAACCAGGGGGCGGACTGAAGCTTTCTTT. Protein product: CASSQTRGRTEAFF.

This clone was recorded once. V usage is TRBV11-2 and J usage is TRBJ2-2, with TRBD2 identical over 9 bases. This CDR3 has 16 residues. Looked up from germline, CDR1 is SGHAT and CDR2 is FQNNGV. After removal of 3 bases from V and 0 bases from J, the junction contained 2 bases not matched to a gene. The CDR3 spells CASSFTSGSNTGELFF. Written as DNA, the CDR3 is TGTGCCAGCAGCTTTACTAGCGGGTCGAACACCGGGGAGCTGTTTTTT.

The chain uses TRBV5-1 and TRBJ2-2, with a weak D call TRBD2 (6 bases). Trimming left V 4 bases short and J 6 bases short, with 16 bases between. The CDR3 contains 15 residues. Germline values: CDR1 SGHRS, CDR2 YFSETQ. CDR3 amino acids: CASSRLGGTAGELFF. The CDR3 DNA follows: TGCGCCAGCAGCCGACTAGGTGGAACCGCCGGGGAGCTGTTTTTT.

The chain links TRBV5-4 to TRBJ2-5, with D tentatively TRBD1 (6 bases). CDR3 length: 14 amino acids. V was clipped by 2 bases and J by 5 bases, with 13 bases between them. The germline gives CDR1 SGHNT, CDR2 YYREEE (reference sequence). Written as DNA, the CDR3 is TGTGCCAGCAGCTTCGCAGGGGCATGGGAGACCCAGTACTTC. This gives the protein CASSFAGAWETQYF. Together with reference TRBV5-4 and TRBJ2-5, the CDR3 gives the full variable domain: ETGVTQSPTHLIKTRGQQVTLRCSSQSGHNTVSWYQQALGQGPQFIFQYYREEENGRGNFPPRFSGLQFPNYSSELNVNALELDDSALYLCASSFAGAWETQYFGPGTRLLVL.

There are a few counts of this clone. The chain couples TRBV11-2 to TRBJ1-2; 7 nucleotides line up with TRBD1. Germline CDR1 SGHAT, CDR2 FQNNGV. V lost 4 bases, J lost 4 bases, and 3 bases stayed unmatched. This CDR3 region has 13 residues. CDR3 bases: TGTGCCAGCAGCTCGGGGACAGCCTATGGCTACACCTTC. Its translation is CASSSGTAYGYTF.

This sequence joins TRBV19 and TRBJ2-1; 9 bases agree with TRBD2. Germline values: CDR1 LNHDA, CDR2 SQIVND (reference sequence). Trimming removed 7 bases from V and 5 bases from J; junction bases left unmatched: 9. The CDR3 totals 15 residues. Here the CDR3 reads CASTSRLAGHNEQFF. The DNA for the CDR3 is TGTGCCAGTACCAGCAGGCTAGCGGGACACAATGAGCAGTTCTTC.

The rearrangement uses TRBV14 and TRBJ1-4; no definite D call. V dropped 0 bases and J dropped 5 bases, with 10 bases sitting between them. Germline CDR1 is SGHDN and CDR2 is FVKESK. The CDR3 totals 15 residues. Here the CDR3 reads CASSQDRTSNEKLFF. DNA of the CDR3: TGTGCCAGCAGCCAAGATAGGACCTCGAATGAAAAACTGTTTTTT.

This CDR3 is CASTQGASGIQYF. The CDR3 DNA follows: TGTGCCAGCACCCAAGGGGCGTCTGGCATTCAGTACTTC. V and J are TRBV6-5 and TRBJ2-4; D is perhaps TRBD1 (5 bases). The CDR3 has 13 amino acids. Germline V gene data show CDR1 as MNHEY and CDR2 as SVGAGI. V gave up 7 bases and J gave up 9 bases, with 16 bases separating them.

V gene TRBV6-6 combines with J gene TRBJ2-7; possible D gene TRBD1, 7 bases. Germline assignment: CDR1 MNHNY and CDR2 SVGAGI (reference sequence). The CDR3 covers 16 residues. V was pared by 0 bases and J by 2 bases, with 14 bases between. Here the CDR3 reads CASSYSTQGGPYEQYF. CDR3 coding DNA: TGTGCCAGCAGTTACTCGACGCAGGGGGGCCCCTACGAGCAGTACTTC.